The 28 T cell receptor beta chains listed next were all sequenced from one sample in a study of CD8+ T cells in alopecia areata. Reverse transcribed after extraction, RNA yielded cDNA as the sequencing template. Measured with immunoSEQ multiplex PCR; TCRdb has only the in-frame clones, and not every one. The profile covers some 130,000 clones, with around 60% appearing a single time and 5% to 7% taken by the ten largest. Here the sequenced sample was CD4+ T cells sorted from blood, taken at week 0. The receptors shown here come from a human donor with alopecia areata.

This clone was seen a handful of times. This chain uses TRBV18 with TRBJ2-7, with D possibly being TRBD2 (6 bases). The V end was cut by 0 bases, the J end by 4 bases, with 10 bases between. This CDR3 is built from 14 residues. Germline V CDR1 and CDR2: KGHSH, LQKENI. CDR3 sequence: CASSPPKLAYEQYF. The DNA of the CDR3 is TGTGCCAGCTCACCACCGAAACTAGCTTACGAGCAGTACTTC.

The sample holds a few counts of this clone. The CDR3 DNA reads as TGTGCCTGGAGTGGCCAGCCTGAAATCGAGCAGTTCTTC. Protein: CAWSGQPEIEQFF. The V gene is TRBV30, the J gene TRBJ2-1; D is uncertain. Trimming shortened V by 1 base and J by 10 bases, and 14 bases separated the two germline ends. Germline V gives CDR1 GTSNPN, CDR2 SVGIG (reference sequence). This CDR3 spans 13 amino acids.

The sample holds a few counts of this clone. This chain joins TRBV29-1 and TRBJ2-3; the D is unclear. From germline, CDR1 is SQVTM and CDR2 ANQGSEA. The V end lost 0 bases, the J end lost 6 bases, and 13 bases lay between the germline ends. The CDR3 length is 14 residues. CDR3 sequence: CSVEDQVSMDTQYF. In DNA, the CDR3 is TGCAGCGTTGAAGATCAGGTTAGCATGGATACGCAGTATTTT.

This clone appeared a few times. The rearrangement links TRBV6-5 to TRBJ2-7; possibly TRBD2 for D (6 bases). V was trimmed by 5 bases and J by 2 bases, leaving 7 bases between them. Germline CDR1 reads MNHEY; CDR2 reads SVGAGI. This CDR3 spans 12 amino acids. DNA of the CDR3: TGTGCCAGCAGTCGACTAGCCTACGAGCAGTACTTC. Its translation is CASSRLAYEQYF.

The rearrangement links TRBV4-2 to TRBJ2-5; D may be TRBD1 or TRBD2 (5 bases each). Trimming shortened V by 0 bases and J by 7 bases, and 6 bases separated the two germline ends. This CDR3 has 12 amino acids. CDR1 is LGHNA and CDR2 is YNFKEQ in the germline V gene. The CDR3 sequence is CASSQDGTTQYF. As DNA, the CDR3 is TGTGCCAGCAGCCAAGATGGGACGACCCAGTACTTC.

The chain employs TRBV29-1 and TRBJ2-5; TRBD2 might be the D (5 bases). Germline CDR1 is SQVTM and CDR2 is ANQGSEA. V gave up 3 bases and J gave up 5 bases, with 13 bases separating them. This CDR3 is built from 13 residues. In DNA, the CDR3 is TGCAGCGTTGATCCTAGCTTGGGGGAGACCCAGTACTTC. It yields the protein CSVDPSLGETQYF.

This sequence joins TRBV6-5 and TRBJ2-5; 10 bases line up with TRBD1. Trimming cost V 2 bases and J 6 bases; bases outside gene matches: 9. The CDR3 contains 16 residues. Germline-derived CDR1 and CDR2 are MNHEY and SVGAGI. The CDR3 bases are TGTGCCAGCAGTTACAAGTATGGACAGGGGGAAAAGACCCAGTACTTC. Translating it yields CASSYKYGQGEKTQYF.

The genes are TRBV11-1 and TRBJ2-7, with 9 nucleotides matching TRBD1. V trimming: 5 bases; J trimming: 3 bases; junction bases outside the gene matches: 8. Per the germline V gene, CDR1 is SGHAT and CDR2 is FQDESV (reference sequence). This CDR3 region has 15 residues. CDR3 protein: CASSPQGTGHYEQYF. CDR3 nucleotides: TGTGCCAGCAGCCCGCAGGGGACAGGGCACTACGAGCAGTACTTC. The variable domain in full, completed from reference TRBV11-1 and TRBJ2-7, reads EAEVAQSPRYKITEKSQAVAFWCDPISGHATLYWYRQILGQGPELLVQFQDESVVDDSQLPKDRFSAERLKGVDSTLKIQPAELGDSAMYLCASSPQGTGHYEQYFGPGTRLTVT.

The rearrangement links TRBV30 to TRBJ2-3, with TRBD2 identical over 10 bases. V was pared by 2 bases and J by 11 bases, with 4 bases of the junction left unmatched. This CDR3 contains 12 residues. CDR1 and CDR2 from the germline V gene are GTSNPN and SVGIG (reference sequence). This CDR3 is CAWSPSGGVQYF. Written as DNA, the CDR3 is TGTGCCTGGAGTCCTAGCGGGGGCGTGCAGTATTTT.

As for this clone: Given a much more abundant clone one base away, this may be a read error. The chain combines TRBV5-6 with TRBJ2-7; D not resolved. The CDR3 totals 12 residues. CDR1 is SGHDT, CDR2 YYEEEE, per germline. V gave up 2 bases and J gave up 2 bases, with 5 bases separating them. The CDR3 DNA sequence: TGTGCCAGCAGCTTAAGCACCTACGAGCAGTACTTC. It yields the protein CASSLSTYEQYF. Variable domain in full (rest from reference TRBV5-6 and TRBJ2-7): DAGVTQSPTHLIKTRGQQVTLRCSPKSGHDTVSWYQQALGQGPQFIFQYYEEEERQRGNFPDRFSGHQFPNYSSELNVNALLLGDSALYLCASSLSTYEQYFGPGTRLTVT.

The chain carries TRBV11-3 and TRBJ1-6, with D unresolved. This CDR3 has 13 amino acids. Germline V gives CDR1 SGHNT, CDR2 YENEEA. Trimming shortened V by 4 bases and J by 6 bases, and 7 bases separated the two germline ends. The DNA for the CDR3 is TGTGCCAGCAGCTGGGAAGCTAATTCACCCCTCCACTTT. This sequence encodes CASSWEANSPLHF. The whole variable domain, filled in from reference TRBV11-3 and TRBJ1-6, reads EAGVVQSPRYKIIEKKQPVAFWCNPISGHNTLYWYLQNLGQGPELLIRYENEEAVDDSQLPKDRFSAERLKGVDSTLKIQPAELGDSAVYLCASSWEANSPLHFGNGTRLTVT.

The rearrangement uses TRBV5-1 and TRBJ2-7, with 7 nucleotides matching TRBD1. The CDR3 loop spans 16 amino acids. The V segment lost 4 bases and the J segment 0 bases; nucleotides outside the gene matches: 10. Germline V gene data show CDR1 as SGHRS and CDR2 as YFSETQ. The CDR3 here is CASSMGSDRRSYEQYF. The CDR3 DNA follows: TGCGCCAGCAGCATGGGATCGGACAGGCGCTCCTACGAGCAGTACTTC.

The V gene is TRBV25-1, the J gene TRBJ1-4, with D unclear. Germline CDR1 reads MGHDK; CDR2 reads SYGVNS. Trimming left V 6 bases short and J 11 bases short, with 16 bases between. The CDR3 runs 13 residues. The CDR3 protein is CASRPYFGWKLFF. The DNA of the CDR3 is TGTGCCAGCAGACCATATTTTGGGTGGAAACTGTTTTTT.

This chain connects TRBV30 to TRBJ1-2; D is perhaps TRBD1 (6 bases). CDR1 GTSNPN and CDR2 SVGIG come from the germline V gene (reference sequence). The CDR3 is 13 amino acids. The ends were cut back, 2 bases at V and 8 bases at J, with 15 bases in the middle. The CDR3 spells CAWSPGTRQGYTF. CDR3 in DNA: TGTGCCTGGAGTCCCGGGACAAGGCAAGGCTACACCTTC.

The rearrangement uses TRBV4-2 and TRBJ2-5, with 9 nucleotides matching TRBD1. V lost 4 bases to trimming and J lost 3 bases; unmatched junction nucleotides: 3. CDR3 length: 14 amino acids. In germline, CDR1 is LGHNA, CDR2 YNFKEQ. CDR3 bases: TGTGCCAGCAGCCTGGGACAGGGTGAAGAGACCCAGTACTTC. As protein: CASSLGQGEETQYF.

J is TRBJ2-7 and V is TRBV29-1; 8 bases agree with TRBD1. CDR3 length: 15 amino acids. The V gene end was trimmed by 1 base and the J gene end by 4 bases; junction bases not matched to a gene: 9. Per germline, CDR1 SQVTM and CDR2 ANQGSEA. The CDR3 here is CSVEGGGRGRYEQYF. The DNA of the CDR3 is TGCAGCGTTGAAGGGGGAGGCAGGGGGCGGTACGAGCAGTACTTC.

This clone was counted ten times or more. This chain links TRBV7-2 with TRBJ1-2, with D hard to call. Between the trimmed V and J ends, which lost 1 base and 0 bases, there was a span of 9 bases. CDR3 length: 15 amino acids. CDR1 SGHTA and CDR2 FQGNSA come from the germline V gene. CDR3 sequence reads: CASSLGPGTNYGYTF. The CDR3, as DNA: TGTGCCAGCAGCTTAGGCCCAGGAACTAACTATGGCTACACCTTC.

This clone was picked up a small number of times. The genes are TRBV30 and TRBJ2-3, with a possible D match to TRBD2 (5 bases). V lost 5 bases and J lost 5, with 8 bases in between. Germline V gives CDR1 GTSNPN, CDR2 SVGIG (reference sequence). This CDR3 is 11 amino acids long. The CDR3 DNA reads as TGTGCCTGGCCCAGCGGAGATACGCAGTATTTT. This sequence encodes CAWPSGDTQYF.

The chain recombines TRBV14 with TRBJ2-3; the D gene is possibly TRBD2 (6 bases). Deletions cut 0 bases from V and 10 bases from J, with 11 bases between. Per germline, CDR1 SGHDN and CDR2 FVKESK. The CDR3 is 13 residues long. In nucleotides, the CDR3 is TGTGCCAGCAGCCAAGATCGCGGGGCCCCGCAGTATTTT. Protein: CASSQDRGAPQYF.

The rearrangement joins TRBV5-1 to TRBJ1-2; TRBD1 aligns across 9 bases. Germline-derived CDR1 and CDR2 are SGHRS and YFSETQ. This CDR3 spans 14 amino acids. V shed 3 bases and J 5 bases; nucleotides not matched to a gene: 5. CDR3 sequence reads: CASSYGTGKYGYTF. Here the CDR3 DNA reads TGCGCCAGCAGCTACGGGACAGGGAAGTATGGCTACACCTTC.

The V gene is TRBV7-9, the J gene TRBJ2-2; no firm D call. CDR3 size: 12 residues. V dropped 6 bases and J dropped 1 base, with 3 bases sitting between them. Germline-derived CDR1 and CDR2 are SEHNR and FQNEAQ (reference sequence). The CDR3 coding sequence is TGTGCCAGCAGGGGGAACACCGGGGAGCTGTTTTTT. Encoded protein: CASRGNTGELFF.

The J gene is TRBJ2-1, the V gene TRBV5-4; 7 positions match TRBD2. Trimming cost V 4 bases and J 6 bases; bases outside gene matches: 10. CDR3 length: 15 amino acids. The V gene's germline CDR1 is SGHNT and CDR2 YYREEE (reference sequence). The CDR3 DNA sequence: TGTGCCAGCAGCGGGGGGGAAACGCAGGGCAATGAGCAGTTCTTC. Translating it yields CASSGGETQGNEQFF.

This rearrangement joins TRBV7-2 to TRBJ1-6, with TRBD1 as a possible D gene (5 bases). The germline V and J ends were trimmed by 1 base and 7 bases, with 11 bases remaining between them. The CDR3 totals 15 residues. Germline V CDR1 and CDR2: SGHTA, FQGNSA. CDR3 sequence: CASSLVGRVNSPLHF. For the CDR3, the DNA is TGTGCCAGCAGCTTAGTGGGCAGGGTAAATTCACCCCTCCACTTT.

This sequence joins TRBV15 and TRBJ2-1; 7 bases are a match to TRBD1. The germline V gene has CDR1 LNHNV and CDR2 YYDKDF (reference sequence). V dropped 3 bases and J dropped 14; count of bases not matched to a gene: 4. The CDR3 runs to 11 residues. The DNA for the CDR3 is TGTGCCACCAGCAGGACAGGGCCGAAGTTCTTC. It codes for CATSRTGPKFF.

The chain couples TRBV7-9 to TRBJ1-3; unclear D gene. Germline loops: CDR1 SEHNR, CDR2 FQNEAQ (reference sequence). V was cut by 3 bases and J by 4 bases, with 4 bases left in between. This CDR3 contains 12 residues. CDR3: CASSFEGNTIYF. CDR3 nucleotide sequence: TGTGCCAGCAGCTTTGAAGGAAACACCATATATTTT.

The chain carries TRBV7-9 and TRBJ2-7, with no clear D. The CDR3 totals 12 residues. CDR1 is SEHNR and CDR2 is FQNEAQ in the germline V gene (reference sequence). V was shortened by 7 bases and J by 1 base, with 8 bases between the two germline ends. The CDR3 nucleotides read TGTGCCAGCATAAGTGTATCCTACGAGCAGTACTTC. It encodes CASISVSYEQYF.

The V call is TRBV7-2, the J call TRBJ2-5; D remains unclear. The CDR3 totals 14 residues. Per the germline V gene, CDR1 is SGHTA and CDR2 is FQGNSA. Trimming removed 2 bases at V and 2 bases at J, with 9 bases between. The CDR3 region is CASSLLILQETQYF. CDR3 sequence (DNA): TGTGCCAGCAGCTTACTGATTTTGCAAGAGACCCAGTACTTC.

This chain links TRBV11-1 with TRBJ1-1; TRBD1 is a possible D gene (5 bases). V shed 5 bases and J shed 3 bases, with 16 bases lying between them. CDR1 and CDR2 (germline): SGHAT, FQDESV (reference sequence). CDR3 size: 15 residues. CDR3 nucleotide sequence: TGTGCCAGCAGCCAAACACAGGTTCGGGACACTGAAGCTTTCTTT. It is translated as CASSQTQVRDTEAFF.